The T cell receptor beta chain under discussion was sequenced for a study of shared clonotypes between healthy human individuals. Assay used: immunoSEQ multiplex PCR; TCRdb lists only in-frame clones, some missing. Of more than 2,000,000 clones in the sample, over 85% were seen once. Germline assignment: CDR1 MNHNY and CDR2 SVGAGI (reference sequence). The CDR3 consists of 15 residues. Trimming took 8 bases from V and 0 from J; bases not matched to a gene: 8. This clonotype was sampled from a man younger than 35 in good health. Some clones in this sample may be carry-over from other donors' samples. Material: naive CD4+ T cells from PBMCs. Sample subset: CD45RA+ positively selected. V gene TRBV6-6 combines with J gene TRBJ2-3; 7 bases are a match to TRBD2. For the CDR3, the DNA is TGTGCCAGCGATTTTGGGAGGGAGAGCACAGATACGCAGTATTTT. Translating it yields CASDFGRESTDTQYF.